This T cell receptor (beta chain) was found in a study of beta chain features in type 1 diabetes. Turning to the study itself: Across the samples, more than 85 million sorted cells were examined in total.

CDR1 and CDR2 (germline): SGHRS, YFSETQ. The CDR3 is 13 amino acids. V shed 4 bases and J shed 6 bases, with 13 bases lying between them. All of the isolated RNA was reverse transcribed, so expressed TCRB transcripts were sequenced. This table comes from immunoSEQ multiplex PCR, and its TCRdb copy is limited to in-frame clones, with some not included. This sample has more than 250,000 clones; about 15% occur once, and the top ten carry around 0.015%. This clone was seen only a few times. Its antigen remains unknown. Study-level findings and limits: Within the patient group, naive, central memory and Treg TCRB repertoires appeared more similar to each other than within healthy donors. Among all four CD4+ subsets, Type 1 diabetes patients had TCRB CDR3s that were moderately but significantly shorter. cDNA-based sequencing might over-represent cells highly expressing TCR.

The chain combines TRBV5-1 with TRBJ1-1; D is unclear. The sequencing input was naive CD4+ T cells from blood. The receptor's source is a man aged 18 to 29 with type 1 diabetes. The CDR3 coding sequence is TGCGCCAGCAGCCTGGGGTCGGGTCCTGAAGCTTTCTTT. Residues: CASSLGSGPEAFF. The full variable domain, its missing parts supplied by reference TRBV5-1 and TRBJ1-1, is KAGVTQTPRYLIKTRGQQVTLSCSPISGHRSVSWYQQTPGQGLQFLFEYFSETQRNKGNFPGRFSGRQFSNSRSEMNVSTLELGDSALYLCASSLGSGPEAFFGQGTRLTVV.